A selection of T cell receptor beta chains follows, all from one sample in a study of PD-1 blockade in classical Hodgkin lymphoma. This table comes from immunoSEQ multiplex PCR, and its TCRdb copy is limited to in-frame clones, with some not included. The table records fewer than 30,000 clones, nearly 80% of them present only once. Sequencing was performed on peripheral blood mononuclear cells (PBMCs), taken before the second cycle of nivolumab. These receptor sequences come from a human donor with classical Hodgkin lymphoma. Both conserved end residues are part of each CDR3. Each record gives: V gene, J gene, CDR3 protein.

TRBV7-9,TRBJ2-7,CASSLALASYEQYF
TRBV7-2,TRBJ1-1,CASSLSPGGGMNTEAFF
TRBV5-4,TRBJ1-2,CASSLDGAEVRGYTF
TRBV6-1,TRBJ1-2,CASSEAWTVHYGYTF
TRBV27,TRBJ2-3,CASSLLGRGTDTQYF
TRBV19,TRBJ2-7,CASSPGTNEQYF
TRBV5-1,TRBJ1-2,CASHAAVGTYGYTF
TRBV7-2,TRBJ2-5,CASSLGGGRLRETQYF
TRBV7-2,TRBJ2-1,CASSFNRGQNNEQFF
TRBV2,TRBJ2-6,CASSRDSDSGANVLTF
TRBV7-2,TRBJ2-1,CASSLPTSGVDEQFF
TRBV9,TRBJ1-1,CASSESREGNTEAFF
TRBV11-3,TRBJ1-6,CASAINQGGSSYNSPLHF
TRBV7-9,TRBJ1-1,CASSLDPGENTEAFF
TRBV14,TRBJ1-2,CASSQVALWNYGYTF
TRBV7-2,TRBJ1-1,CASSLSGSRGTEAFF
TRBV5-1,TRBJ1-4,CASSLQPGLIGKLFF